This T cell receptor beta chain is drawn from a study of human T cells and chemical hapten exposure. V was clipped by 0 bases and J by 4 bases, with 6 bases between them. The germline V gene has CDR1 SGHDN and CDR2 FVKESK. The CDR3 covers 13 residues. The library tagged each cDNA molecule with unique molecular identifiers. Per the study methods: TCRs per sample had a median of about 100,000 and ranged from about 23,224 to 700,000. TCRdb re-called the 5' RACE reads through MiXCR, storing one row per CDR3 protein. These V and J calls originate from TCRdb's pipeline instead of the authors' own analysis. This table has approximately 110,000 distinct CDR3 sequences, 19% appearing once. Overall study results and limits: No change in TCRs above 1 in 1000 frequency was produced by DPC sensitization.

As regards this clonotype: Its target is unknown.

Researchers extracted total RNA from unfractionated whole blood. This chain uses TRBV14 with TRBJ1-1; D perhaps matches TRBD1 (5 bases). This sequence originates from a human donor in good health. The CDR3 spells CASSQDRVTEAFF. Written as DNA, the CDR3 is TGTGCCAGCAGCCAAGACAGGGTCACTGAAGCTTTCTTT.